This T cell receptor (beta chain) derives from a study of T cell repertoires in cytomegalovirus infection. TCRdb re-called the reads with MiXCR, one entry per CDR3 protein. This table has some 680,000 distinct CDR3 sequences, 35% appearing once. V was cut by 6 bases and J by 2 bases, with 10 bases left in between. The CDR3 extends over 12 amino acids. Germline CDR1 reads DFQATT; CDR2 reads SNEGSKA (reference sequence). The sample comprised PBMCs. The V call is TRBV20-1, the J call TRBJ1-1, with D possibly matching TRBD1 (5 bases). The receptor was isolated from a human donor in good health (CMV status not recorded). Some clones in this sample may be carry-over from other donors' samples. The CDR3 DNA sequence: TGCAGTGCCAAGGGGCCAAACACTGAAGCTTTCTTT. Its translation is CSAKGPNTEAFF.